This TCR beta chain was observed in a study of Ad26.COV2.S vaccination and SARS-CoV-2 variants. Indicated treatment: some 20 received Ad26.COV2.S at low or high dose, single or two shots; about 5 received placebo; per-sample allocation not given. The study sampled participants on day 63 after the first vaccine or placebo injection. This person who donated was an adult of 18-55 years in Boston. To note about this clone: The antigen is not known.

V lost 0 bases and J lost 4; bases outside the gene matches: 8. There are 16 residues in the CDR3. Germline CDR1 is ENHRY and CDR2 is SYGVKD. Assay: immunoSEQ multiplex PCR; the TCRdb copy retains only in-frame clones and omits some. This sample has some 640,000 clones; about 89% occur once, and the top ten carry nearly 1.5%. Study-wide points: There was reportedly substantial breadth in spike-specific CD8+ and CD4+ T cell responses after vaccination.

This TCR derives from a person aged 18-65 years who received the Ad26.COV2.S COVID-19 vaccine or a placebo. V is TRBV10-3 and J is TRBJ2-5; 7 bases agree with TRBD2. This specimen was peripheral blood, taken in a trial of Ad26.COV2.S vaccine versus placebo. DNA for the CDR3: TGTGCCATCAGTGAGTCGGAGGCGGGAGTAAGAGAGACCCAGTACTTC. Its translation is CAISESEAGVRETQYF.